The text below deals with one TCR beta chain. This sample is part of a study of blood T cell repertoires in COVID-19. Study overall: Some COVID-19 samples were acute and others convalescent; all came from the United States, Italy and Spain. T cells, B-cell-depleted T cells, or PBMCs provided the cDNA or gDNA that served as material.

Germline trimming cut 10 bases from V and 7 bases from J; bases unmatched to any gene: 12. Germline loops: CDR1 MNHEY, CDR2 SVGAGI. This CDR3 is built from 14 residues. How the authors handled the data: Amplification of reference gene primers provided the estimated nucleated cell counts. Libraries were prepared by immunoSEQ multiplex PCR; TCRdb keeps only in-frame clonotypes and omits some of them. D and trimming come from the DNA, and the V and J calls and clone size come from that table. This table holds about 170,000 clones, approximately 83% found once. This rearrangement joins TRBV6-5 to TRBJ1-5, with 8 bases matching TRBD1. The sample comprised peripheral blood. This receptor was obtained from a woman aged 80 or over with acute or convalescent COVID-19. The CDR3 spells CAIQWQGARQPQHF. The CDR3, as DNA: TGTGCCATCCAGTGGCAGGGGGCAAGACAGCCCCAGCATTTT.